This TCR beta chain emerged from a study of T cell responses to AZD1222 COVID-19 vaccine. With regard to this clone: Its specificity is unknown.

Study results and caveats: Donors were mostly white British, more females; clonal diversity possibly underestimated.

This CDR3 region has 17 residues. V was pared by 6 bases and J by 3 bases, with 10 bases of the junction left unmatched. CDR1 and CDR2 (germline): LNHDA, SQIVND (reference sequence). Produced via immunoSEQ multiplex PCR; TCRdb's table is partial and in-frame only. Of approximately 140,000 clones in the sample, about 90% are singletons; the top ten hold 3.8%. V and J are TRBV19 and TRBJ2-2, with 10 bases fitting TRBD2. The sequencing here drew on peripheral blood, taken 28 days after the second AZD1222 dose. The source of this sequence is an adult who received the AZD1222 COVID-19 vaccine. In DNA, the CDR3 is TGTGCCAGTAGCTCTAGCGGGAGCTTCGGCGACACCGGGGAGCTGTTTTTT. It is translated as CASSSSGSFGDTGELFF.